The clone carrying this TCR beta chain is identified as medium-sized (0.01 to 0.1%) from frequency. Antigen: not known. These data are taken from a study of CXCR3-negative and CXCR3-positive naive CD8 T cells. Germline CDR1 SGHKS, CDR2 YYEKEE (reference sequence). CDR3 length: 16 residues. The study's findings and limits: Whereas both naive subsets had comparably high diversity, memory CD8+ cells had much lower diversity. TCR strength was inferred from TRB CDR3 properties, while surface CD5 was comparable between naive subsets.

The method, 5' RACE with UMI labels, was used to prepare the TRB cDNA libraries. Each CDR3 protein gets one entry in TCRdb, which reprocessed the 5' RACE reads and gives no DNA. Its table lists about 5,500 distinct CDR3 sequences. J is TRBJ1-5 and V is TRBV5-5. The receptor was derived from a human donor in good health. Some clones in this sample may be carry-over from other donors' samples. The specimen was naive CXCR3- CD8+ T cells from blood. Indicated subset: CD45RO-CCR7+CD27+CD95- naive CD8+ T cells lacking CXCR3 (TNR3-). CDR3 loop: CASSLEQSYSNQPQHF.